This paragraph reports one T cell receptor beta chain. This table comes from immunoSEQ multiplex PCR, and its TCRdb copy is limited to in-frame clones, with some not included. The sample records just over 90,000 clones, roughly 94% being singletons. The CDR3 is 13 residues long. Trimming removed 4 bases at V and 2 bases at J, with 9 bases between. Germline values: CDR1 MNHEY, CDR2 SMNVEV (reference sequence). The sample comes from a study of OX40 agonist ivuxolimab in advanced cancers. Study context: Every patient in dose escalation had hepatocellular carcinoma, melanoma, renal cell or head and neck cancer.

The clonotype originates from an adult with an advanced solid tumor such as melanoma, head and neck, liver or kidney cancer. The input for sequencing was CD4+ or CD8+ T cells sorted from blood, taken in a trial of the OX40 agonist ivuxolimab. The chain is built from TRBV27 and TRBJ2-7; tentative D call: TRBD2 (6 bases). CDR3 coding DNA: TGTGCCAGCAGTTCGGGGGAGCCCTACGAGCAGTACTTC. This translates into CASSSGEPYEQYF.